Given below is one T cell receptor (beta chain) in context. Its antigen target is currently unknown. Qualities for individual bases were not recorded, and no much larger clone is one base off. This sample stems from a study of cytotoxic CD8 clonotypes in ibrutinib-treated CLL (TCRdb year 2021). Broadly, across the study: The cohort was composed of more than ten relapsed/refractory and roughly 16 treatment-naive patients; IGHV unmutated status was identified in about 17 patients. Partial responses were observed in some 24 patients and complete responses in 2; after a median follow-up of around 68 months, remission was maintained in approximately 14 patients and progression was observed in roughly twelve. Samples at response were collected after a median of about 12 months of treatment, with a range of about 6 to 36 months. On average, each sample had approximately 250,000 productive templates and more than 75,000 productive rearrangements. Longitudinal samples were available for about 30% of the roughly 86 trial participants. Cryopreserved peripheral blood mononuclear cells were obtained prior to treatment, at the time of response, and at either disease progression or sustained remission. All remission and progressive disease samples were collected while patients were still receiving ibrutinib. Broader findings and caveats from the paper: At baseline, clonality was higher than in age-matched healthy donors and showed a strong correlation with circulating CD8+ T-cell counts. Public clonotypes were rare and either shrank or stayed stable during treatment, and the rise in clonality at ibrutinib response reflected expansion of private clonotypes. At ibrutinib response clonality went up, during sustained remission it held steady, and at progression it dropped back toward baseline. Sampling times were not matched between sustained-remission and progressing patients, and lymph node repertoires were not studied.

The label giving this sample's time point can be read as: 20 to 25 months on ibrutinib. For TCR beta library preparation, 1.5 to 2 micrograms of genomic DNA was extracted from cryopreserved PBMCs. Longitudinal blood samples from CLL patients receiving ibrutinib monotherapy were subjected to high-throughput TCR beta sequencing. The patients were enrolled in a single-center, open-label phase 2 trial of ibrutinib monotherapy. On a MiSeq, deep resolution sequencing aimed for a depth between 1 in 1 million and 1 in 200,000 T cells, with each clonotype covered 10x on average. The immunoSEQ hsTCRB Kit was used to generate TCR beta libraries. The study's own analysis went as follows. ImmunoSEQ Data Assistant and ImmunoSEQ Analyzer were used for data analysis, and V, D and J genes were assigned according to IMGT definitions. Clonality was computed as one minus normalized Shannon entropy of productive rearrangement frequencies, ranging from 0 to 1. Public clonotype analysis was restricted to overrepresented clonotypes comprising at least 0.05% of each patient's repertoire. Around 14 repertoires from age-matched healthy donors, obtained from immuneACCESS, served as clonality controls. TCRdb provides this immuneACCESS table in a form limited to in-frame rearrangements. Some clones are lacking; in checked studies, under half of them reflect an unresolved V gene, and why the rest are absent is not known. That table furnishes V, J and clone size, whereas the DNA furnished D and trimming. The sample includes over 150,000 clones, with over 60% observed a single time. In total, the top ten clones hold about an eighth of the sample.

The germline V gene specifies LGHNA as CDR1 and YSLEER as CDR2. The junction shows trimming of 0 bases on V and 0 bases on J, plus 8 bases between the germline ends. Reading from cysteine to phenylalanine, the CDR3 counts 16 amino acids. The sequence is cut down to CDR3 DNA, 48 bases in frame from base 1. The sequence derives from a human donor with chronic lymphocytic leukemia. The specimen comprised PBMCs, sampled after 24 months of ibrutinib treatment. This sequence uses TRBV4-3 and TRBJ2-2, with no reliable assignment of the D segment. The nucleotide sequence is TGCGCCAGCAGCCAAGAAAGTCTCACGAACACCGGGGAGCTGTTTTTT. It encodes CASSQESLTNTGELFF.